Listed below are T cell receptor beta chains from one sample, sequenced in a study of T-cell memory formation after mild COVID-19. TCRdb processed the 5' RACE reads anew with MiXCR; each CDR3 protein has one entry. Of around 120,000 distinct CDR3 sequences in the sample, approximately 16% were seen once. Input material: PBMCs or a T cell subset sorted from them (not recorded which). The origin of the receptors is an adult woman who had mild COVID-19 (a few samples of this study predate the infection). Cell type and time point are not known. CDR3s include the opening cysteine and the closing phenylalanine or tryptophan. D genes are given only for firm matches.

TRBJ2-5,TRBD1,TRBV19,CASSPGQGIQETQYF
TRBJ2-5,NA,TRBV5-1,CASSLDSQQETQYF
TRBJ2-3,TRBD2,TRBV29-1,CSVEGQILAGGPRGTQYF
TRBJ1-2,TRBD1,TRBV5-1,CASSLQLQGNYGYTF
TRBJ1-1,NA,TRBV13,CASSLGRNSRTEAFF
TRBJ2-7,TRBD1,TRBV5-6,CASSFVEYRGKSPYEQYF
TRBJ2-3,NA,TRBV7-2,CASSLIGAFSTDTQYF
TRBJ2-7,TRBD1,TRBV25-1,CASSELEDRAYEQYF
TRBJ2-1,TRBD2,TRBV12-3/TRBV12-4,CASSFAGGRNNEQFF
TRBJ2-2,NA,TRBV7-6,CASSLVTRRTYGELFF
TRBJ2-2,TRBD1,TRBV12-3/TRBV12-4,CASSSLTGSTGELFF
TRBJ2-1,TRBD2,TRBV18,CASSPSGKKNNEQFF
TRBJ2-7,TRBD1,TRBV7-2,CASSQRTGHNEQYF
TRBJ2-3,TRBD2,TRBV19,CASSMGLAGYTDTQYF
TRBJ1-1,NA,TRBV12-3/TRBV12-4,CASSQRGSAEAFF
TRBJ2-3,TRBD1,TRBV2,CASSRTGTGPDTQYF
TRBJ2-1,NA,TRBV3-1,CASRGDSYNEQFF
TRBJ1-5,NA,TRBV7-9,CASSPIELHQPQHF
TRBJ2-7,TRBD2,TRBV3-1,CASSLRGGTNLEQYF
TRBJ2-1,NA,TRBV7-6,CASSLTQKGVYNEQFF
TRBJ2-7,TRBD1,TRBV5-5,CASSSTGVYEQYF
TRBJ2-1,TRBD2,TRBV29-1,CSAQGLAGGPAPYNEQFF
TRBJ2-7,NA,TRBV7-9,CASSLVGGVEQYF